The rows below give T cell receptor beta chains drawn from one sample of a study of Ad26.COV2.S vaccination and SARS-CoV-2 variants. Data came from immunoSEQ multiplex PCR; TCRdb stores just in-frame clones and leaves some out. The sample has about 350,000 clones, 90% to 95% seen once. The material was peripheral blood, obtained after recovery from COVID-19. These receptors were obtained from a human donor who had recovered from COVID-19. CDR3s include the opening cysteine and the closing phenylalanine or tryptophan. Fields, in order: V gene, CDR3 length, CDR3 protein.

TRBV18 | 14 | CASSPRQGYYEQYF
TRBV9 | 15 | CASSALDSNNSPLHF
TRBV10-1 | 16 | CASSPSDTRSYNEQFF
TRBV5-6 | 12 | CASSLVSTEAFF
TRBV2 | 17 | CASSRIPQGTLSYEQYF
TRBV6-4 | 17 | CASKVEVPDLINQPQHF
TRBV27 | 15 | CASSLLGTEHTEAFF
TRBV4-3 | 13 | CASSLAGSTEAFF
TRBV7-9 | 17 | CASSSASNRDRVNGYTF
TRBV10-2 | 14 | CATRGPENTGELFF
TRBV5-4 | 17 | CASSPSSGGPSSYEQYF
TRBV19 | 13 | CASSTVGAFEAFF
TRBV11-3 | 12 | CASSLRHNTQYF
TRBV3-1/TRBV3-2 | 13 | CASTLLGSGGYTF
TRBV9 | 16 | CASSTGTSGGADEQYF
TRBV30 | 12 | CAWSEGGGELFF
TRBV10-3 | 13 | CATAGQSTDTQYF
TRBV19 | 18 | CASSPRGLAFMDQETQYF
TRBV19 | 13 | CASSAGWAYEQYF
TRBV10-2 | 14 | CASRGGVDNAEAFF
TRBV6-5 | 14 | CASSYRPYRETQYF
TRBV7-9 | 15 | CASSWSRASRETQYF
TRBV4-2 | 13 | CASRAPGGNGYTF
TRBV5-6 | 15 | CASSLLGKGEEKLFF
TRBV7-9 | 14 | CASSLAQGNTEAFF
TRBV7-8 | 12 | CASSEGTYEQYF